A selection of T cell receptor beta chains follows, all from one sample in a study of blood T cell repertoires in COVID-19. The repertoire was sequenced with immunoSEQ multiplex PCR; TCRdb's copy has only in-frame clones and lacks some. The sample has 280,000 or so clones; nearly 90% are singletons. Sequenced: PBMCs or T cells enriched from blood (not recorded which). The receptors shown here come from a woman in her 50s who had been exposed to COVID-19. CDR3s include the opening cysteine and the closing phenylalanine or tryptophan. The D gene is left open where the match is weak. Clone size is shown for a subset of rows, as once, few, many or a class of expanded clone.

clone_size	v_call	j_call	d_call	cdr3_aa	cdr3_nt
.	TRBV9	TRBJ1-4	TRBD1	CASSVDETGGMEKLFF	TGTGCCAGCAGCGTAGACGAGACAGGGGGTATGGAAAAACTGTTTTTT
.	TRBV28	TRBJ1-2	TRBD1	CASSSSMPGQGIDYGYTF	TGTGCCAGCAGTTCCTCGATGCCGGGACAGGGTATCGACTATGGCTACACCTTC
.	TRBV30	TRBJ2-1	TRBD2	CAWSTGGSNEQFF	TGTGCCTGGAGTACGGGGGGAAGCAATGAGCAGTTCTTC
.	TRBV15	TRBJ1-4	.	CATSRDPGGKLFF	TGTGCCACCAGCAGAGATCCAGGAGGAAAACTGTTTTTT
once	TRBV27	TRBJ2-7	TRBD2	CASSPSPGLGYEQYF	TGTGCCAGCAGCCCTTCCCCGGGACTAGGCTACGAGCAGTACTTC
.	TRBV28	TRBJ2-1	TRBD2	CASSDSLAGGLNEQFF	TGTGCCAGCAGCGACTCCCTAGCGGGGGGGCTCAATGAGCAGTTCTTC
.	TRBV3-1/TRBV3-2	TRBJ1-1	.	CASSQEGGEAFF	TGTGCCAGCAGCCAGGAAGGAGGTGAAGCTTTCTTT
.	TRBV7-8	TRBJ1-1	TRBD1	CASSLGNRGLTEAFF	TGTGCCAGCAGCTTAGGAAACAGGGGGCTCACTGAAGCTTTCTTT
.	TRBV4-1	TRBJ1-5	.	CASSQAPGANQPQHF	TGCGCCAGCAGCCAAGCACCAGGGGCCAATCAGCCCCAGCATTTT
.	TRBV4-1	TRBJ1-2	.	CASSQEAGNGYTF	TGCGCCAGCAGCCAAGAGGCGGGAAATGGCTACACCTTC